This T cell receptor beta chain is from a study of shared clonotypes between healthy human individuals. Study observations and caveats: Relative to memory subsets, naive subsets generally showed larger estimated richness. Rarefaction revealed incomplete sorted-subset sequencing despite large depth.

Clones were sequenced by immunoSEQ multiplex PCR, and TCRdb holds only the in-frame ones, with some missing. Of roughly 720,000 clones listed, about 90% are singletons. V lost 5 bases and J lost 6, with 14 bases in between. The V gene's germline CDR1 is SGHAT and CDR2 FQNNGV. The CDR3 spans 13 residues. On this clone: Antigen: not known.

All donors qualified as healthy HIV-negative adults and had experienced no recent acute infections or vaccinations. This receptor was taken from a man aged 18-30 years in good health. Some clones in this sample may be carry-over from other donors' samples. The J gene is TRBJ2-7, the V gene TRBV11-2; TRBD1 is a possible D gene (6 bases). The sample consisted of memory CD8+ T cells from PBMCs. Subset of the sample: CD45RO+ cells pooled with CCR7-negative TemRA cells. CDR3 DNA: TGTGCCAGCAGCGGGCAGGGGCCCTCCGAGCAGTACTTC. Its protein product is CASSGQGPSEQYF.